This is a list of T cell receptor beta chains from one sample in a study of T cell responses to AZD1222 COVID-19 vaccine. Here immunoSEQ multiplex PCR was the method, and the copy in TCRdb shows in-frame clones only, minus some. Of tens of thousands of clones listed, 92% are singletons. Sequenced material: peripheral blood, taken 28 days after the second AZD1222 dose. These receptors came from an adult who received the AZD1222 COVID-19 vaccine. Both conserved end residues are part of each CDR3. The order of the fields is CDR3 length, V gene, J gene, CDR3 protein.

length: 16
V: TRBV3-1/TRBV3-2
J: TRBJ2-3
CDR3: CASSRISGRAPDTQYF

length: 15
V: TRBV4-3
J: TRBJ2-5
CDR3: CASSRNLAGGETQYF

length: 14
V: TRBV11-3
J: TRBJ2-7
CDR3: CASSTGRGSDEQYF

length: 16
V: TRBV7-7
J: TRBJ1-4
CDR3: CASSLSYGVPNEKLFF

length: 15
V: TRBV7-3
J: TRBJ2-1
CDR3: CASSHGLAGGNEQFF

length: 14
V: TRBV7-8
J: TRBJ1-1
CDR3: CASSLAGQGGEAFF

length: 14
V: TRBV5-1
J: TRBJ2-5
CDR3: CASSPRQGWETQYF

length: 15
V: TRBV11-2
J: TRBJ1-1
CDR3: CASSPQVGGLTEAFF

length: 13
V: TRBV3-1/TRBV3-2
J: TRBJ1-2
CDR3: CASSPLSNYGYTF

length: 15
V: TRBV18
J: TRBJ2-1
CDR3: CASSPWTSEYNEQFF

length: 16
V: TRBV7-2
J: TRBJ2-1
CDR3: CASSRLAEPSYNEQFF

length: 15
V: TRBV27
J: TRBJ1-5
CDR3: CASIITGNSNQPQHF

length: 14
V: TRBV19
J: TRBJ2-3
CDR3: CASSILAGTDTQYF

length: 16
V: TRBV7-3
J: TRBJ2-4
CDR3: CASSLRQLDERNIQYF

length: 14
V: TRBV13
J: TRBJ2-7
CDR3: CASSLGPSVYEQYF

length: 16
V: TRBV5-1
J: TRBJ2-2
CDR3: CASSLARGADTGELFF

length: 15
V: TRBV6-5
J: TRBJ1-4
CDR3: CASSYAGQGNEKLFF